The clone carrying this TCR beta chain was recorded many times. Its target is unknown. Read coverage stops 3 residues before the CDR3 terminus; the germline J gene supplies the remainder. The data stem from a study of T cell clonality in common variable immunodeficiency. Germline CDR1 reads SNHLY; CDR2 reads FYNNEI. The length of the CDR3 is 14 residues. J gave up 1 base and V 5 bases, and 1 base lay outside the gene matches. Sequencing input was equivalent genomic DNA from CVID and controls. Measured with immunoSEQ multiplex PCR; TCRdb has only the in-frame clones, and not every one. Altogether 35,000 to 45,000 clones were found in the sample, and no singletons occur. Study-wide results and limits: TCRbeta clonality was increased in CVID versus healthy controls. Shared TCRbeta clones were fewer between CVID subjects than controls.

The rearrangement joins TRBV2 to TRBJ2-3; the match to TRBD2 covers 9 bases. This clonotype was sampled from a person aged 18 to 70 in good health. Sequencing was performed on peripheral blood mononuclear cells. CDR3 DNA, as far as it was read: TGTGCCAGCAGTCGACTAGCGGGCACAGATACG. Amino acid sequence: CASSRLAGTDT. The CDR3 reads in full as CASSRLAGTDTQYF.